The source of this T cell receptor (beta chain) is a study of OX40 agonist ivuxolimab in advanced cancers. Trimming shortened V by 6 bases and J by 2 bases, and 9 bases separated the two germline ends. CDR3 size: 14 residues. CDR1 is SGHDT and CDR2 is YYEEEE in the germline V gene. Sequenced by immunoSEQ multiplex PCR; TCRdb stores in-frame clones only, minus some. The table has approximately 74,000 clones, around 82% seen once. This rearrangement joins TRBV5-6 to TRBJ1-6; D uncertain. The receptor was isolated from an adult with an advanced solid tumor such as melanoma, head and neck, liver or kidney cancer. The sequencing used CD4+ or CD8+ T cells sorted from blood, collected in a trial of the OX40 agonist ivuxolimab. The CDR3 bases are TGTGCCAGCATAGTTGGGACCTATAATTCACCCCTCCACTTT. Residues: CASIVGTYNSPLHF.